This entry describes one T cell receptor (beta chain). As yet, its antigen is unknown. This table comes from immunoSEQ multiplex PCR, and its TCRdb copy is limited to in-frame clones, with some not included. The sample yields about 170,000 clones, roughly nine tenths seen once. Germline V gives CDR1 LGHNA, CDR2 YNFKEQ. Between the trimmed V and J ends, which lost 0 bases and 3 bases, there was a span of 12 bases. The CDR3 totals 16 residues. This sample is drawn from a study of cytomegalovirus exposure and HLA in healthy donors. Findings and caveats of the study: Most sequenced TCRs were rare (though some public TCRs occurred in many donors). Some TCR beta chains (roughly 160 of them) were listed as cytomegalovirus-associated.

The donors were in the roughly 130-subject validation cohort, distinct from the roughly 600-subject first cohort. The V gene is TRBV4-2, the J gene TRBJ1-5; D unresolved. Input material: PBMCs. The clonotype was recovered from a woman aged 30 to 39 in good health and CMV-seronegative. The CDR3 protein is CASSQDPHRNNQPQHF. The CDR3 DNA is TGTGCCAGCAGCCAAGACCCGCACAGAAACAATCAGCCCCAGCATTTT.